This T cell receptor beta chain is drawn from a study of cytomegalovirus exposure and HLA in healthy donors. The assay was immunoSEQ multiplex PCR, and TCRdb's table has in-frame clones only and misses some. The sample consists of about 58,000 clones, roughly nine tenths of them appearing once. Germline V CDR1 and CDR2: SGHRS, YFSETQ. Losses at the gene ends were 2 bases for V and 4 bases for J; bases not matched to a gene: 4. CDR3 length: 14 residues. General study results and limits: The majority of TCR sequences were rare, yet some public TCRs appeared in many donors. The study listed approximately 160 cytomegalovirus-associated TCR beta chains.

Details on this clone: Antigen unknown.

V is TRBV5-1 and J is TRBJ2-3; TRBD2 agrees at 7 bases. Sequenced sample: PBMCs. The clonotype was recovered from a man aged 18 to 30 in good health and CMV-seronegative. The CDR3 bases are TGCGCCAGCAGCTTTGGGGAGGGGCCAGATACGCAGTATTTT. The encoded protein is CASSFGEGPDTQYF. The full variable domain, its missing parts supplied by reference TRBV5-1 and TRBJ2-3, is KAGVTQTPRYLIKTRGQQVTLSCSPISGHRSVSWYQQTPGQGLQFLFEYFSETQRNKGNFPGRFSGRQFSNSRSEMNVSTLELGDSALYLCASSFGEGPDTQYFGPGTRLTVL.